These 18 T cell receptor beta chains were sequenced from one sample in a study of cytomegalovirus exposure and HLA in healthy donors (dated by TCRdb to between 2016 and 2019). To prepare the library, the immunoSEQ multiplex PCR assay was applied. For the multiplex PCR, a mixture combining 60 forward primers for TCR Vbeta segments and 13 reverse primers for TCR Jbeta segments was used. TCRdb took this table from immuneACCESS and kept in-frame rearrangements with V and J called. Such tables lack part of the clones; where checked against another copy, unresolved V genes explain under half of the gap, and the rest is unexplained. This sample gives about 150,000 clones in total; about 68% of them show up just once. Of the sample, approximately 1.4% is held by the ten largest clones. Sequenced material: PBMCs. These receptors originate from a young man in good health and CMV-seronegative.

This rearrangement joins TRBV6-6 to TRBJ1-2; D call uncertain. CDR1 MNHNY and CDR2 SVGAGI come from the germline V gene (reference sequence). The CDR3 length is 14 residues. V lost 7 bases and J 4 bases, leaving 16 bases between the germline ends. The CDR3 loop is CASTTSSFPYGYTF. CDR3 DNA sequence: TGTGCCAGCACCACATCCTCCTTTCCCTATGGCTACACCTTC.

This clone was found once. J is TRBJ2-5 and V is TRBV6-5; 14 positions match TRBD2. Germline CDR1 MNHEY, CDR2 SVGAGI. The CDR3 is 15 amino acids. The V and J ends lost 5 bases and 3 bases, in that order; junction bases with no gene match: 2. CDR3 residues: CASSKGLAGEETQYF. The DNA for the CDR3 is TGTGCCAGCAGTAAGGGACTAGCGGGAGAAGAGACCCAGTACTTC.

The chain recombines TRBV28 with TRBJ2-3, with TRBD2 identical over 7 bases. Trimming removed 3 bases from V and 3 bases from J; junction bases left unmatched: 3. The CDR3 is 14 amino acids. The germline gives CDR1 MDHEN, CDR2 SYDVKM. CDR3 coding DNA: TGTGCCAGCAGTTTGGAGCGGGAAACAGATACGCAGTATTTT. Translating gives CASSLERETDTQYF. Full variable domain (remainder filled in from reference TRBV28 and TRBJ2-3): DVKVTQSSRYLVKRTGEKVFLECVQDMDHENMFWYRQDPGLGLRLIYFSYDVKMKEKGDIPEGYSVSREKKERFSLILESASTNQTSMYLCASSLERETDTQYFGPGTRLTVL.

This rearrangement joins TRBV5-1 to TRBJ2-7, with TRBD2 identical over 12 bases. Germline loops: CDR1 SGHRS, CDR2 YFSETQ. V trimming: 0 bases; J trimming: 0 bases; junction bases outside the gene matches: 7. The CDR3 has 18 amino acids. CDR3 nucleotides: TGCGCCAGCAGCTTGGGACTAGCGGGAGTAAGGGCCTCCTACGAGCAGTACTTC. Its protein is CASSLGLAGVRASYEQYF. Full variable domain (outside the CDR3, taken from reference TRBV5-1 and TRBJ2-7): KAGVTQTPRYLIKTRGQQVTLSCSPISGHRSVSWYQQTPGQGLQFLFEYFSETQRNKGNFPGRFSGRQFSNSRSEMNVSTLELGDSALYLCASSLGLAGVRASYEQYFGPGTRLTVT.

The gene calls are TRBV2 and TRBJ2-7; 8 positions match TRBD1. The CDR3 is 14 residues long. Trimming cost V 5 bases and J 5 bases; bases outside gene matches: 8. Germline V CDR1 and CDR2: SNHLY, FYNNEI. The CDR3 coding sequence is TGTGCCAGCAGTACCGGGACAGGATGGCACGAGCAGTACTTC. Its protein is CASSTGTGWHEQYF.

The chain is built from TRBV10-1 and TRBJ2-1, with 8 positions matching TRBD2. The V gene end was trimmed by 6 bases and the J gene end by 2 bases; junction bases not matched to a gene: 9. Germline V lookup: CDR1 WNHNN, CDR2 SYGVQD (reference sequence). The CDR3 consists of 16 residues. The CDR3 region is CASSPALAVTYNEQFF. The CDR3 DNA reads TGCGCCAGCAGCCCCGCACTAGCGGTGACCTACAATGAGCAGTTCTTC.

This clone was detected a few times. V gene TRBV6-1 combines with J gene TRBJ1-2; D remains unclear. Germline CDR1 is MNHNS and CDR2 is SASEGT. CDR3 length equals 12 residues. Trimming removed 1 base from V and 6 bases from J, with 6 bases in between. CDR3 coding DNA: TGTGCCAGCAGTGAAGGGGCCAATGGCTACACCTTC. The encoded protein is CASSEGANGYTF.

The genes are TRBV7-2 and TRBJ2-3; TRBD2 is a possible D gene (5 bases). CDR1 and CDR2 (germline): SGHTA, FQGNSA. The CDR3 contains 14 residues. Trimming left V 4 bases short and J 1 base short, with 9 bases between. CDR3 protein: CASSSSRGTDTQYF. CDR3 in DNA: TGTGCCAGCAGCTCTAGCCGGGGCACAGATACGCAGTATTTT.

The chain combines TRBV7-2 with TRBJ2-5; a weak D match, TRBD1 (5 bases). This CDR3 comprises 14 residues. Trimming removed 4 bases from V and 4 bases from J, with 13 bases in between. Germline loops: CDR1 SGHTA, CDR2 FQGNSA. The CDR3 nucleotides read TGTGCCAGCAGCTCCTTTGGGGCACGAGAGACCCAGTACTTC. Translating it yields CASSSFGARETQYF.

This chain connects TRBV27 to TRBJ1-1; D ambiguous. This CDR3 has 12 residues. The germline gives CDR1 MNHEY, CDR2 SMNVEV (reference sequence). V was shortened by 5 bases and J by 5 bases, with 9 bases between the two germline ends. The CDR3 loop reads CASSPPGTEAFF. The CDR3 DNA follows: TGTGCCAGCAGTCCGCCGGGGACTGAAGCTTTCTTT.

This clone was observed a handful of times. V usage is TRBV27 and J usage is TRBJ2-7, with 7 bases lining up with TRBD2. V lost 0 bases and J lost 7; bases outside the gene matches: 15. The CDR3 sequence is 17 residues long. The germline V gene encodes CDR1 MNHEY and CDR2 SMNVEV (reference sequence). CDR3 nucleotide sequence: TGTGCCAGCAGTTTATCGTCCGCTAGCGGACCCTTTGTAGAGCAGTACTTC. Translation gives CASSLSSASGPFVEQYF.

The chain recombines TRBV30 with TRBJ2-7; weak D call: TRBD1 (5 bases). CDR3 length equals 15 residues. V lost 0 bases, J lost 5 bases, and 17 bases lay in between. The germline gives CDR1 GTSNPN, CDR2 SVGIG (reference sequence). DNA of the CDR3: TGTGCCTGGAGTGTATATCAACAGGCTCCCAACGAGCAGTACTTC. Translated, it gives CAWSVYQQAPNEQYF.

There are a few counts of this clone. The chain uses TRBV6-6 and TRBJ1-2; D call uncertain. With 3 bases removed from V and 10 bases from J, the gap between germline ends came to 12 bases. The germline CDR1 and CDR2 sequences are MNHNY and SVGAGI (reference sequence). The CDR3 is 12 amino acids. DNA of the CDR3: TGTGCCAGCAGTTATGAGGGAGGTGTCTACACCTTC. Its translation: CASSYEGGVYTF.

The J gene is TRBJ1-1, the V gene TRBV6-1; perhaps TRBD1 as D (6 bases). V was pared by 2 bases and J by 1 base, with 8 bases between. CDR1 and CDR2 (germline): MNHNS, SASEGT. The CDR3 has 14 residues. The CDR3 spells CASSEWGQNTEAFF. Here the CDR3 DNA reads TGTGCCAGCAGTGAATGGGGACAGAACACTGAAGCTTTCTTT.

V is TRBV29-1 and J is TRBJ1-2, with D perhaps matching TRBD1 (6 bases). CDR3 length equals 11 residues. With 6 bases removed from V and 10 bases from J, the gap between germline ends came to 15 bases. In germline, CDR1 is SQVTM, CDR2 ANQGSEA. This CDR3 is CSVKQGLDYTF. The CDR3, as DNA: TGCAGCGTGAAACAGGGTTTGGACTACACCTTC.

CDR3 sequence (DNA): TGTGCCAGCAGTTTACCCACGGGCAATGAGCAGTTCTTC. Translating gives CASSLPTGNEQFF. The chain employs TRBV27 and TRBJ2-1; D remains ambiguous. V lost 2 bases and J lost 6, with 8 bases in between. The length of the CDR3 is 13 residues. Germline assignment: CDR1 MNHEY and CDR2 SMNVEV (reference sequence).

V gene TRBV19 combines with J gene TRBJ2-6; 9 nucleotides agree with TRBD1. This CDR3 comprises 19 residues. Germline-derived CDR1 and CDR2 are LNHDA and SQIVND (reference sequence). Unmatched junction bases numbered 10, after V lost 0 bases and J lost 4 bases. The CDR3 DNA reads as TGTGCCAGTAGTATAGACCCACAGGGGGCGCCCGTCGGGGCCAACGTCCTGACTTTC. This sequence encodes CASSIDPQGAPVGANVLTF.

This clone was found a few times. The sample contains more than one DNA sequence encoding this CDR3. V gene TRBV6-4 combines with J gene TRBJ2-1; 14 nucleotides match TRBD2. V shed 0 bases, J shed 6 bases, and the junction held 1 base outside the gene matches. Germline values: CDR1 MRHNA, CDR2 SNTAGT. CDR3 length: 16 residues. In DNA form, the CDR3 reads TGTGCCAGCAGTGACTCCGGGACTAGCGGGAGCAATGAGCAGTTCTTC. Protein: CASSDSGTSGSNEQFF.